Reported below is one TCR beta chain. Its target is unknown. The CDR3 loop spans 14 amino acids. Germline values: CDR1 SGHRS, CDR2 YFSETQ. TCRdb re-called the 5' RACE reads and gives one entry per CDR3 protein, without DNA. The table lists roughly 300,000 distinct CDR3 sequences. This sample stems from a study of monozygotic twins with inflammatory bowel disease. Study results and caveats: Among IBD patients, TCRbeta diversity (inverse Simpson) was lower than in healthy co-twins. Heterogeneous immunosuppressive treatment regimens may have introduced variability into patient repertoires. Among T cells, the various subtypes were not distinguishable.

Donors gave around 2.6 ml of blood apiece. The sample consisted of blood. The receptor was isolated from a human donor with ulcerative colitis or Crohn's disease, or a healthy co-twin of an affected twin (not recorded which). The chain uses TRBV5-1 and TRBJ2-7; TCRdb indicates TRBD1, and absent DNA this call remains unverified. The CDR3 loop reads CASSLGQGSVEQYF.